Below, 18 T cell receptor beta chains from the same sample are listed, as sequenced in a study of blood T cell repertoires in COVID-19. The data were produced by immunoSEQ multiplex PCR, yet TCRdb's version contains in-frame clones alone and is incomplete. The table has 90,000 or so clones, around 90% seen once; the top ten hold around 2%. Sequencing used peripheral blood. The receptors were sampled from a human donor with active COVID-19. The donor label of this sample is uncertain.

This sequence joins TRBV28 and TRBJ2-3, with a possible D match to TRBD1 (6 bases). V lost 7 bases, J lost 2 bases, and 16 bases lay in between. CDR1 MDHEN and CDR2 SYDVKM come from the germline V gene. This CDR3 has 15 residues. DNA of the CDR3: TGTGCCAGCATGAATGACAGGTTGTTCACAGATACGCAGTATTTT. Translation: CASMNDRLFTDTQYF.

This chain connects TRBV10-3 to TRBJ2-3; D may be TRBD1 (6 bases). CDR1 ENHRY and CDR2 SYGVKD come from the germline V gene. V gave up 2 bases and J gave up 1 base, with 13 bases separating them. The CDR3 consists of 16 residues. CDR3 DNA: TGTGCCATCAGTGAGATGACAGGAGGTGGCACAGATACGCAGTATTTT. This codes for CAISEMTGGGTDTQYF.

The V gene is TRBV7-9, the J gene TRBJ2-1; 12 bases map to TRBD2. This CDR3 spans 19 amino acids. Looked up from germline, CDR1 is SEHNR and CDR2 is FQNEAQ (reference sequence). J lost 1 base, V lost 5 bases, and 12 bases had no gene match. The CDR3 nucleotides read TGTGCCAGCAGCACACCTAGCGGGGGGGCCGCATTTTCCTACAATGAGCAGTTCTTC. It is translated as CASSTPSGGAAFSYNEQFF.

J is TRBJ2-1 and V is TRBV10-3; 13 bases align to TRBD2. Looked up from germline, CDR1 is ENHRY and CDR2 is SYGVKD. V lost 2 bases and J lost 6; bases outside the gene matches: 7. There are 17 residues in the CDR3. The CDR3 loop is CAISENLGLAGSNEQFF. In nucleotides, the CDR3 is TGTGCCATCAGTGAGAACCTGGGACTAGCGGGGTCCAATGAGCAGTTCTTC.

The chain is built from TRBV7-2 and TRBJ2-1; 8 nucleotides match TRBD1. This CDR3 spans 14 amino acids. In germline, CDR1 is SGHTA, CDR2 FQGNSA. The trim removed 5 bases at V and 5 bases at J, leaving 5 bases unmatched. CDR3 DNA sequence: TGTGCCAGCAGCCCGGACAGGGAGGACAATGAGCAGTTCTTC. It specifies CASSPDREDNEQFF. Combining the CDR3 with reference TRBV7-2 and TRBJ2-1 gives the whole variable domain GAGVSQSPSNKVTEKGKDVELRCDPISGHTALYWYRQSLGQGLEFLIYFQGNSAPDKSGLPSDRFSAERTGGSVSTLTIQRTQQEDSAVYLCASSPDREDNEQFFGPGTRLTVL.

CDR3 in DNA: TGTGCCAGCAGTTTCAACACAGATACGCAGTATTTT. It codes for CASSFNTDTQYF. The rearrangement uses TRBV27 and TRBJ2-3; D unclear. This CDR3 has 12 residues. The V end was cut by 3 bases, the J end by 2 bases, with 3 bases between. Germline V gene data show CDR1 as MNHEY and CDR2 as SMNVEV (reference sequence).

V gene TRBV27 combines with J gene TRBJ1-2; the match to TRBD1 covers 7 bases. The CDR3 totals 15 residues. The V gene's germline CDR1 is MNHEY and CDR2 SMNVEV (reference sequence). Trimming removed 3 bases from V and 4 bases from J; junction bases left unmatched: 8. The CDR3 protein is CASSLSPQGGYGYTF. As DNA, the CDR3 is TGTGCCAGCAGTTTGTCTCCGCAGGGGGGCTATGGCTACACCTTC.

The chain carries TRBV9 and TRBJ2-3, with D perhaps matching TRBD2 (7 bases). Germline V gene sequence: CDR1 SGDLS, CDR2 YYNGEE. The CDR3 length is 16 residues. The V end lost 3 bases, the J end lost 7 bases, and 21 bases lay between the germline ends. The CDR3 DNA reads TGTGCCAGCAGCGCAGGTTCGGGGGGCCTCACCCATACGCAGTATTTT. As protein: CASSAGSGGLTHTQYF.

The rearrangement uses TRBV9 and TRBJ1-1, with 9 bases aligning to TRBD1. The junction had 10 bases not matched to a gene; V was cut back by 4 bases and J by 6 bases. From germline, CDR1 is SGDLS and CDR2 YYNGEE. The CDR3 totals 15 residues. The CDR3 DNA follows: TGTGCCAGCAGCCCCCAAGACAGGGGGTTCGCTGAAGCTTTCTTT. It codes for CASSPQDRGFAEAFF.

A single count supports this clone. The chain recombines TRBV7-6 with TRBJ2-7, with 7 bases fitting TRBD1. Trimming cost V 4 bases and J 0 bases; bases outside gene matches: 6. Germline V gene data show CDR1 as SGHVS and CDR2 as FNYEAQ. The CDR3 extends over 15 amino acids. The CDR3 sequence: CASSSLQGSSYEQYF. As DNA, the CDR3 is TGTGCCAGCAGCTCCTTACAGGGGTCCTCCTACGAGCAGTACTTC.

This clone has a single count. The V call is TRBV3-1 (or the pseudogene TRBV3-2), the J call TRBJ2-6; 14 nucleotides agree with TRBD2. The CDR3 has 18 amino acids. Trimming at V came to 5 bases and at J to 2 bases, leaving 5 bases not matched to a gene. Per the germline V gene, CDR1 is LGHDT and CDR2 is YNNKEL (reference sequence). The CDR3 loop is CASSGTSGGLTGANVLTF. The CDR3 coding sequence is TGTGCCAGCAGCGGGACTAGCGGGGGCCTGACTGGGGCCAACGTCCTGACTTTC.

This clone appeared once. The chain is built from TRBV9 and TRBJ1-3, with D perhaps TRBD1 (6 bases). This CDR3 region has 16 residues. Trimming left V 3 bases short and J 3 bases short, with 16 bases between. CDR1 is SGDLS and CDR2 is YYNGEE in the germline V gene. DNA for the CDR3: TGTGCCAGCAGCGCAGCCACAGGGTTAGGTGGAAACACCATATATTTT. Translation: CASSAATGLGGNTIYF.

In its sample, this clone was seen once. In DNA form, the CDR3 reads TGCGCCAGCAGTGAAGGCGTCCTCGGGGGGCAGCAGTACTTC. Protein: CASSEGVLGGQQYF. The genes are TRBV10-2 and TRBJ2-7; possibly TRBD2 for D (7 bases). The CDR3 extends over 14 amino acids. Deletions cut 3 bases from V and 8 bases from J, with 17 bases between. Germline V gives CDR1 WSHSY, CDR2 SAAADI.

The V and J genes are TRBV18 and TRBJ2-1, with D perhaps TRBD1 (5 bases). Germline CDR1 KGHSH, CDR2 LQKENI. The CDR3 has 12 residues. The ends were cut back, 4 bases at V and 7 bases at J, with 8 bases in the middle. The DNA of the CDR3 is TGTGCCAGCTCACTCGACAGAAATGAGCAGTTCTTC. Amino acids: CASSLDRNEQFF.

CDR3 amino acids: CASSQDVTSGGGANVLTF. The CDR3 DNA is TGTGCCAGCAGCCAAGACGTCACTAGCGGGGGAGGGGCCAACGTCCTGACTTTC. The gene calls are TRBV4-2 and TRBJ2-6; 11 bases are shared with TRBD2. This CDR3 is built from 18 residues. From germline, CDR1 is LGHNA and CDR2 YNFKEQ. V lost 0 bases, J lost 4 bases, and 5 bases stayed unmatched.

This clone is a singleton in its sample. The chain is built from TRBV19 and TRBJ1-1, with unresolved D. The CDR3 is made up of 14 amino acids. V was trimmed by 7 bases and J by 4 bases, leaving 16 bases between them. Per germline, CDR1 LNHDA and CDR2 SQIVND (reference sequence). CDR3 DNA sequence: TGTGCCAGTAAAAAGGCGATAGCGAGCACTGAAGCTTTCTTT. Translation: CASKKAIASTEAFF. Full variable domain (missing parts from reference TRBV19 and TRBJ1-1): DGGITQSPKYLFRKEGQNVTLSCEQNLNHDAMYWYRQDPGQGLRLIYYSQIVNDFQKGDIAEGYSVSREKKESFPLTVTSAQKNPTAFYLCASKKAIASTEAFFGQGTRLTVV.

The chain uses TRBV5-1 and TRBJ2-5; D might be TRBD2 (5 bases). CDR1 and CDR2 from the germline V gene are SGHRS and YFSETQ. Trimming shortened V by 4 bases and J by 5 bases, and 24 bases separated the two germline ends. This CDR3 is built from 17 residues. In DNA, the CDR3 is TGCGCCAGCAGCGTCATGGAACTAGGTTCTGTCTCGGAGACCCAGTACTTC. Its protein is CASSVMELGSVSETQYF.

The chain employs TRBV6-1 and TRBJ1-2; D perhaps matches TRBD1 (6 bases). Looked up from germline, CDR1 is MNHNS and CDR2 is SASEGT. CDR3 length: 15 amino acids. Deletions cut 3 bases from V and 4 bases from J, with 15 bases between. The CDR3 nucleotides read TGTGCCAGCAGTGATCCAGGACAGAGATCCTATGGCTACACCTTC. As protein: CASSDPGQRSYGYTF.